The 5 T cell receptor beta chains given below trace back to one sample, sequenced in a study of response to subunit inactivated influenza vaccine. TCRdb passed the RT-PCR reads through MiXCR, listing each CDR3 protein once. In the table there are approximately 730,000 distinct CDR3 sequences, over 11% of which are singletons. The sample in question was PBMCs from blood, obtained less than 15 days before vaccination. The receptors were gathered from a man aged 45-65 years who received an inactivated influenza vaccine.

The chain links TRBV2 to TRBJ1-4; tentative D call: TRBD1 (5 bases). V was trimmed by 1 base and J by 3 bases, leaving 12 bases between them. The CDR3 covers 16 residues. Germline loops: CDR1 SNHLY, CDR2 FYNNEI. The CDR3 DNA reads TGTGCCAGCAGTGAAGGCCCCCGGGGCTCTAATGAAAAACTGTTTTTT. It translates to CASSEGPRGSNEKLFF.

This clonotype was detected ten times or more. The rearrangement links TRBV29-1 to TRBJ2-1; D perhaps matches TRBD1 (6 bases). This CDR3 is 14 amino acids long. V lost 1 base to trimming and J lost 5 bases, with 12 bases between them. The germline V gene encodes CDR1 SQVTM and CDR2 ANQGSEA. The CDR3: CSVEARGRDNEQFF. DNA of the CDR3: TGCAGCGTTGAAGCCAGGGGACGCGACAATGAGCAGTTCTTC.

This clonotype has more than one count but fewer than ten. The chain links TRBV4-3 to TRBJ2-4; D is uncertain. The CDR3 contains 13 residues. V was cut by 0 bases and J by 5 bases, with 5 bases left in between. Germline V gene sequence: CDR1 LGHNA, CDR2 YSLEER. CDR3 DNA: TGCGCCAGCAGCCAAGAGGTAGAAAACATTCAGTACTTC. It encodes CASSQEVENIQYF.

Turning to this clonotype: No DNA is shown, since the ends of the CDR3 on it are uncertain; the CDR3 is the one TCRdb lists. The chain has TRBV28 and TRBJ2-2; the DNA was not compared with TRBD1, the D call given in the table. Germline assignment: CDR1 MDHEN and CDR2 SYDVKM. The CDR3 totals 20 residues, both ends included. CDR3 sequence: CASNLITKRAPCKHRGAVFF.

Only a few counts were recorded for this clonotype. The rearrangement links TRBV4-1 to TRBJ2-3; D is perhaps TRBD2 (6 bases). V was cut by 5 bases and J by 1 base, with 19 bases left in between. Germline CDR1 reads MGHRA; CDR2 reads YSYEKL. This CDR3 is 17 amino acids long. This CDR3 is CASSSGRGPGGTDTQYF. DNA of the CDR3: TGCGCCAGCAGCTCGGGTCGAGGGCCGGGGGGCACAGATACGCAGTATTTT.